This record concerns one T cell receptor (beta chain) sequence. Germline V gene data show CDR1 as SGHNT and CDR2 as YENEEA. This CDR3 has 15 residues. V lost 3 bases, J lost 3 bases, and 1 base stayed unmatched. The data belong to a study of shared clonotypes between healthy human individuals. In the original processing: ImmunoSEQ yielded junction-only sequences lacking quality scores, so filtering differed. Here immunoSEQ multiplex PCR was the method, and the copy in TCRdb shows in-frame clones only, minus some. The D gene and trimming were derived from the DNA, and the V and J assignments and clone size from that table. Seen here are about 1.5 million clones, approximately 97% observed once, and the top ten hold roughly 1.2%.

Sequenced: naive CD4+ T cells sorted from blood. As to subset: CD45RA+ positively selected. The sequence derives from a man aged 30-40 years in good health. This sequence joins TRBV11-3 and TRBJ2-1, with 11 bases identical to TRBD2. CDR3 coding DNA: TGTGCCAGCAGCTTCACTAGCGGGAGCTACAATGAGCAGTTCTTC. As protein: CASSFTSGSYNEQFF.